Following are 15 T cell receptor beta chains from one sample sequenced in a study of cytomegalovirus exposure and HLA in healthy donors. Sequencing used immunoSEQ multiplex PCR; TCRdb keeps in-frame clones, though not all of them. The sample shows 65,000 to 75,000 clones, around 94% of them seen only once. The specimen sequenced was PBMCs. These receptors were obtained from a woman aged 18-29 years in good health and CMV-seropositive.

The CDR3 nucleotides are TGTGCCAGCAGCCCCTTCGCCATCAGCGGAACCCAAAACATTCAGTACTTC. Its translation is CASSPFAISGTQNIQYF. This chain joins TRBV5-8 and TRBJ2-4, with D tentatively TRBD2 (5 bases). V was clipped by 4 bases and J by 5 bases, with 22 bases between them. The germline V gene has CDR1 SGHTS and CDR2 YDEGEE. The CDR3 sequence is 17 residues long.

The chain couples TRBV19 to TRBJ2-3; TRBD2 is a possible D gene (5 bases). Trimming took off 6 bases at V and 2 bases at J, with 15 bases between the two ends. The CDR3 is 15 amino acids. Germline V gene sequence: CDR1 LNHDA, CDR2 SQIVND (reference sequence). In DNA, the CDR3 is TGTGCCAGTAGCCTCGGGTGGAGGAACACAGATACGCAGTATTTT. It translates to CASSLGWRNTDTQYF.

V and J are TRBV7-2 and TRBJ1-1; TRBD1 might be the D (5 bases). Germline CDR1 is SGHTA and CDR2 is FQGNSA. This CDR3 is 12 amino acids long. Trimming shortened V by 5 bases and J by 4 bases, and 8 bases separated the two germline ends. The CDR3 DNA reads TGTGCCAGCAGCCTTAGGGGCACTGAAGCTTTCTTT. It yields the protein CASSLRGTEAFF.

This chain joins TRBV11-2 and TRBJ2-6, with D possibly being TRBD2 (5 bases). From germline, CDR1 is SGHAT and CDR2 FQNNGV. There are 17 residues in the CDR3. The germline V and J ends were trimmed by 4 bases and 0 bases, with 13 bases remaining between them. The CDR3 region is CASSSRGPSSGANVLTF. The CDR3 DNA follows: TGTGCCAGCAGCTCCCGGGGTCCGAGCTCTGGGGCCAACGTCCTGACTTTC.

The chain is built from TRBV6-1 and TRBJ1-6; tentatively, D is TRBD1 (6 bases). Trimming cost V 0 bases and J 14 bases, with 11 bases left between them. The CDR3 runs 13 residues. Germline V CDR1 and CDR2: MNHNS, SASEGT. In DNA form, the CDR3 reads TGTGCCAGCAGTGAAGCGGGGGGGGGCACCCTCCACTTT. It translates to CASSEAGGGTLHF.

The rearrangement uses TRBV27 and TRBJ2-1; a weak D match, TRBD2 (6 bases). CDR3 length equals 15 residues. V shed 6 bases and J shed 4 bases, with 16 bases lying between them. The germline CDR1 and CDR2 sequences are MNHEY and SMNVEV (reference sequence). CDR3 sequence (DNA): TGTGCCAGCAGAACCCGGGACTTGGCATACAATGAGCAGTTCTTC. It codes for CASRTRDLAYNEQFF.

The chain carries TRBV15 and TRBJ2-2; 8 positions agree with TRBD1. After removal of 3 bases from V and 4 bases from J, the junction contained 7 bases not matched to a gene. The CDR3 is made up of 16 amino acids. Looked up from germline, CDR1 is LNHNV and CDR2 is YYDKDF (reference sequence). The CDR3 DNA follows: TGTGCCACCAGCAGTACAGGGGGTTCGAGCACCGGGGAGCTGTTTTTT. Translation: CATSSTGGSSTGELFF.

The J gene is TRBJ1-6, the V gene TRBV11-2, with 8 bases matching TRBD1. V dropped 0 bases and J dropped 8; count of bases not matched to a gene: 9. Germline CDR1 SGHAT, CDR2 FQNNGV. This CDR3 comprises 17 residues. The CDR3 region is CASSLDLLRTGYSPLHF. The CDR3 bases are TGTGCCAGCAGCTTAGATCTTCTTAGGACAGGGTATTCACCCCTCCACTTT. Drawing the rest from reference TRBV11-2 and TRBJ1-6, the complete variable domain is EAGVAQSPRYKIIEKRQSVAFWCNPISGHATLYWYQQILGQGPKLLIQFQNNGVVDDSQLPKDRFSAERLKGVDSTLKIQPAKLEDSAVYLCASSLDLLRTGYSPLHFGNGTRLTVT.

The chain combines TRBV28 with TRBJ2-7, with 10 bases fitting TRBD1. The CDR3 sequence is 15 residues long. Germline loops: CDR1 MDHEN, CDR2 SYDVKM. With 6 bases clipped from V and 3 bases from J, the junction kept 8 bases outside the gene matches. The DNA for the CDR3 is TGTGCCAGCAGCAAACCGGGACAGGGGAACTACGAGCAGTACTTC. This codes for CASSKPGQGNYEQYF.

The V call is TRBV11-2, the J call TRBJ2-2; 7 bases map to TRBD1. CDR1 SGHAT and CDR2 FQNNGV come from the germline V gene. CDR3 length equals 16 residues. V gave up 0 bases and J gave up 6 bases; unmatched junction bases: 7. The CDR3 reads CASSLDTGVVSGELFF. CDR3 DNA: TGTGCCAGCAGCTTAGATACAGGGGTGGTTTCCGGGGAGCTGTTTTTT.

Written as DNA, the CDR3 is TGCAGCGTAAGACAGGGTGTGGGTCAGCCCCAGCATTTT. This translates into CSVRQGVGQPQHF. This chain joins TRBV29-1 and TRBJ1-5; TRBD1 aligns across 7 bases. Germline-derived CDR1 and CDR2 are SQVTM and ANQGSEA. CDR3 size: 13 residues. V trimming: 6 bases; J trimming: 6 bases; junction bases outside the gene matches: 8.

J is TRBJ1-1 and V is TRBV4-2; D unresolved. The germline CDR1 and CDR2 sequences are LGHNA and YNFKEQ. The CDR3 has 15 residues. With 1 base removed from V and 1 base from J, the gap between germline ends came to 10 bases. The CDR3 spells CASSQGDGRNTEAFF. The CDR3 DNA reads TGTGCCAGCAGCCAAGGGGATGGGAGGAACACTGAAGCTTTCTTT.

J is TRBJ2-7 and V is TRBV10-3, with 9 bases aligning to TRBD1. Germline-derived CDR1 and CDR2 are ENHRY and SYGVKD. V was pared by 6 bases and J by 6 bases, with 3 bases of the junction left unmatched. CDR3 size: 12 residues. CDR3 DNA sequence: TGTGCCATCAGAGGGACAGGGAGCGAGCAGTACTTC. Its protein product is CAIRGTGSEQYF.

This clone was picked up one time. The J gene is TRBJ1-6, the V gene TRBV7-2; weak D call: TRBD1 (5 bases). V was cut by 1 base and J by 7 bases, with 14 bases left in between. Looked up from germline, CDR1 is SGHTA and CDR2 is FQGNSA. The CDR3 runs to 16 residues. CDR3 region: CASSLVGGDMNSPLHF. The DNA for the CDR3 is TGTGCCAGCAGCTTAGTCGGGGGGGATATGAATTCACCCCTCCACTTT.

The genes are TRBV10-3 and TRBJ2-1; D call uncertain. The length of the CDR3 is 14 residues. V was trimmed by 1 base and J by 7 bases, leaving 11 bases between them. CDR1 is ENHRY and CDR2 is SYGVKD in the germline V gene. CDR3 loop: CAISEYRYRNEQFF. The CDR3 DNA follows: TGTGCCATCAGTGAGTATCGATATCGGAATGAGCAGTTCTTC.